What follows describes a single T cell receptor (beta chain). The antigen is unknown. Per germline, CDR1 SGHVS and CDR2 FQNEAQ. V lost 0 bases and J lost 5; bases outside the gene matches: 3. The CDR3 loop spans 15 amino acids. This entry comes from a study of cytomegalovirus exposure and HLA in healthy donors. Study results and caveats: Earlier analysis looked at TCR beta V segments, and most were productive about 90% or about 30% of the time. In a later analysis, HLA-associated beta chains showed higher expansion and lower generation probabilities than comparable chains. The likely explanation for a cluster of highly shared sequence variants was sequencing artifact.

Both 60 Vbeta primers and 13 Jbeta primers went into the PCR. Clones were read by immunoSEQ multiplex PCR, and TCRdb kept only the in-frame ones, dropping some. The sample table sets out approximately 150,000 clones. This TCR derives from a woman aged 18-30 years in good health and CMV-seronegative. The V gene is TRBV7-8, the J gene TRBJ1-1; 10 bases fit TRBD1. The source material was PBMCs. CDR3 sequence (DNA): TGTGCCAGCAGCTTAGCCGGGACAGGGGAAACTGAAGCTTTCTTT. Protein sequence: CASSLAGTGETEAFF.